This T cell receptor (beta chain) was captured in a study of cytomegalovirus exposure and HLA in healthy donors. Notes on the study in general: Later analysis identified a missense DCLRE1C variant that was linked to TCR beta V- and J-gene trimming. Some highly shared sequence variants likely arose as a pipeline artifact. A previous analysis found most TCR beta V segments productive roughly 87% or roughly 30% of the time. Later on, an analysis tied around 17,000 TCR beta sequences to HLA alleles at 0.05 false discovery rate.

The table lists this clone with a few counts. Its target is not known. The study ran its PCR with 60 Vbeta and 13 Jbeta primers. The repertoire was sequenced with immunoSEQ multiplex PCR; TCRdb's copy has only in-frame clones and lacks some. The table lists some 98,000 clones, roughly 81% of them singletons. V lost 6 bases, J lost 4 bases, and 9 bases stayed unmatched. The CDR3 is 15 amino acids. Germline CDR1 and CDR2: MNHEY and SVGAGI. The sequence was collected from a man aged 35 to 55 in good health and CMV-seronegative. The rearrangement links TRBV6-5 to TRBJ1-1; 9 bases are shared with TRBD1. Sequencing was done on a sample of PBMCs. This chain's CDR3 is CASRPGQGLFTEAFF. DNA of the CDR3: TGTGCCAGCAGACCTGGACAGGGGTTGTTCACTGAAGCTTTCTTT.